A selection of T cell receptor beta chains follows, all from one sample in a study of naive and memory T cell subsets. TCRdb called the UMI-ligation and nested PCR reads again in MiXCR, with one record for every CDR3 protein. The table records 20,000 to 25,000 distinct CDR3 sequences, about 6.1% of them present only once. The specimen was skin, collected from a tuberculin skin test site. The receptors derive from an adult in good health. The CDR3 runs from the conserved cysteine through the conserved F or W. A D gene is named only where the DNA matches it firmly. Clone sizes are given selectively: once, few, many, or a class where the clone is expanded.

CDR3 DNA	CDR3 protein	V gene	J gene	D gene	clone size
TGTGCCAGCACCCCCTTAAAGTTGACGTCCTACGAGCAGTACTTC	CASTPLKLTSYEQYF	TRBV11-2	TRBJ2-7	NA	many
TGTGCCAGCAGTTTTTCCCTACTAGCGGATTCCTACGAGCAGTACTTC	CASSFSLLADSYEQYF	TRBV28	TRBJ2-7	TRBD2	many
TGTGCCTGGATGAGGCAGGGGAACACAGATACGCAGTATTTT	CAWMRQGNTDTQYF	TRBV30	TRBJ2-3	NA	NA
TGTGCCAGCAACGGACAGCCCTATGGCTACACCTTC	CASNGQPYGYTF	TRBV12-3/TRBV12-4	TRBJ1-2	NA	NA
TGTGCCACCAGCAGAGTTGGGGAAGAGGGCCGTTCTAGCACAGATACGCAGTATTTT	CATSRVGEEGRSSTDTQYF	TRBV15	TRBJ2-3	NA	many
TGTGCCAGCAGCCAAGCTCTAGCGGCCCTCTACGAGCAGTACTTC	CASSQALAALYEQYF	TRBV4-2	TRBJ2-7	TRBD2	NA
TGTGCCAGCGGTTCCGGGACAGTGAACACTGAAGCTTTCTTT	CASGSGTVNTEAFF	TRBV7-9	TRBJ1-1	TRBD1	many
TGCAGTGCGAGCCCCCGGGTCCTGAACACTGAAGCTTTCTTT	CSASPRVLNTEAFF	TRBV20-1	TRBJ1-1	NA	many
TGCAGTGCGGGACAGGGGGCTAACACTGAAGCTTTCTTT	CSAGQGANTEAFF	TRBV20-1	TRBJ1-1	TRBD1	NA
TGTGCCAGTGCCCGGACTATTGGGTACGAGCAGTACTTC	CASARTIGYEQYF	TRBV19	TRBJ2-7	NA	many
TGTGCCAGCAGTCCTAATACGAACACCGGGGAGCTGTTTTTT	CASSPNTNTGELFF	TRBV6-1	TRBJ2-2	NA	many
TGTGCCAGCAGCTTTGCGGCTAGCGGGGGGGATCATAGCACCTACAATGAGCAGTTCTTC	CASSFAASGGDHSTYNEQFF	TRBV12-1	TRBJ2-1	NA	NA
TGTGCCAGCAGCCAAGTTGGGGACAGGGGGAACTATGGCTACACCTTC	CASSQVGDRGNYGYTF	TRBV4-2	TRBJ1-2	TRBD1	medium-sized
TGTGCCAGCAGTTCTAGCGAACCCTACAATGAGCAGTTCTTC	CASSSSEPYNEQFF	TRBV6-2/TRBV6-3	TRBJ2-1	NA	many
TGTGCCAGCAGTTTGCAGGTCATGAACACTGAAGCTTTCTTT	CASSLQVMNTEAFF	TRBV12-3/TRBV12-4	TRBJ1-1	NA	few
TGTGCCAGCAGCCAAATAGACAGGGCGCAAGGCTACACCTTC	CASSQIDRAQGYTF	TRBV3-1	TRBJ1-2	TRBD1	NA
TGTGCCTGGAGTTTCGAGTACGAGCAGTACTTC	CAWSFEYEQYF	TRBV30	TRBJ2-7	NA	NA
TGCGCCAGCAGCTTGCGGAGCGGAGAAGGCAATGAGCAGTTCTTC	CASSLRSGEGNEQFF	TRBV5-1	TRBJ2-1	NA	medium-sized
TGTGCCAGCAGTGGGCTCGACAGGGTGGAGACCCAGTACTTC	CASSGLDRVETQYF	TRBV2	TRBJ2-5	TRBD1	NA
TGTGCCAGCAGTGAATTAGGTTATAGCAATCAGCCCCAGCATTTT	CASSELGYSNQPQHF	TRBV2	TRBJ1-5	NA	few
TGCAGTGCGAGAACGGGGACAGCAACGCAGATAATCCAAGAGACCCAGTACTTC	CSARTGTATQIIQETQYF	TRBV20-1	TRBJ2-5	TRBD1	medium-sized
TGTGCCAGCAGGCCAACAGGGCACAATGAGCAGTTCTTC	CASRPTGHNEQFF	TRBV6-6	TRBJ2-1	NA	few
TGTGCCAGTAGGCCTCTTTTGACAGGGAACACTGAAGCTTTCTTT	CASRPLLTGNTEAFF	TRBV19	TRBJ1-1	NA	NA
TGTGCCAGCAGCCACGGGACAGCCCAAGAGACCCAGTACTTC	CASSHGTAQETQYF	TRBV5-4	TRBJ2-5	TRBD1	many
TGTGCCAGCAGCTCGGGTGACAACACTGAAGCTTTCTTT	CASSSGDNTEAFF	TRBV3-1	TRBJ1-1	NA	many
TGTGCCAGCAGCTTAGATAGCAGGGACAACACCGGGGAGCTGTTTTTT	CASSLDSRDNTGELFF	TRBV11-2	TRBJ2-2	NA	many
TGTGCCACCAGCAGAGAAGAGGTGTTTTCCGGGGAGCTGTTTTTT	CATSREEVFSGELFF	TRBV15	TRBJ2-2	NA	many
TGTGCCAGCAGCCCAATGGGGGGCAGTTACTCTGGAAACACCATATATTTT	CASSPMGGSYSGNTIYF	TRBV7-8	TRBJ1-3	NA	NA
TGCGCCAGCAGCCAACCTCCGCTAGCGGGGTTCTACGAGCAGTACTTC	CASSQPPLAGFYEQYF	TRBV4-3	TRBJ2-7	TRBD2	few